This T cell receptor beta chain is drawn from a study of blood T cell repertoires in COVID-19. Across the whole study: Samples taken during acute and convalescent COVID-19 were collected in the United States, Italy and Spain.

Sequenced by immunoSEQ multiplex PCR; TCRdb stores in-frame clones only, minus some. This sample yields around 150,000 clones, of which around 74% are seen a single time; 3.5% to 4.5% belongs to the top ten. J gave up 0 bases and V 7 bases, and 8 bases lay outside the gene matches. This CDR3 is built from 14 residues. Germline assignment: CDR1 SQVTM and CDR2 ANQGSEA. The source material was peripheral blood. The TCR originated in a woman of 80 years or more with acute or convalescent COVID-19. The V call is TRBV29-1, the J call TRBJ1-1, with TRBD1 identical over 7 bases. The CDR3 bases are TGCAGCGCCTGGGACAGAGACATGAACACTGAAGCTTTCTTT. Protein product: CSAWDRDMNTEAFF. The entire variable domain, with the rest obtained from reference TRBV29-1 and TRBJ1-1, is as follows: SAVISQKPSRDICQRGTSLTIQCQVDSQVTMMFWYRQQPGQSLTLIATANQGSEATYESGFVIDKFPISRPNLTFSTLTVSNMSPEDSSIYLCSAWDRDMNTEAFFGQGTRLTVV.